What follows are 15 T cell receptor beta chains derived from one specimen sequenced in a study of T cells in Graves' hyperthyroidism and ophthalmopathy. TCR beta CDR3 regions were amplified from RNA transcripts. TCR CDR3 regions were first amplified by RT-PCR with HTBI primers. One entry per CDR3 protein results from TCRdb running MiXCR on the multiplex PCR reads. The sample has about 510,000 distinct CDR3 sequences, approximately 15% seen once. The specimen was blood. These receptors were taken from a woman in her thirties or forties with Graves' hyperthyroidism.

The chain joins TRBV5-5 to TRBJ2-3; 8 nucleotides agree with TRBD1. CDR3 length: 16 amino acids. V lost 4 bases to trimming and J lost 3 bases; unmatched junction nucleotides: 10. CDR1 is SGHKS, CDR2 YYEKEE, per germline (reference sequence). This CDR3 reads CASSRSRGRKTDTQYF. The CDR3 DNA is TGTGCCAGCAGCAGGAGCAGGGGGCGCAAGACAGATACGCAGTATTTT.

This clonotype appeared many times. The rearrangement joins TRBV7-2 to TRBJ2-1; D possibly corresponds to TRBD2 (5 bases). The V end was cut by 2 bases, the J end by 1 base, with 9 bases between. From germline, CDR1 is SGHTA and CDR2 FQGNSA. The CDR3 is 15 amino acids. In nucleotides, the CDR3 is TGTGCCAGCAGCTTAACTAGAGGGTCCTACAATGAGCAGTTCTTC. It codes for CASSLTRGSYNEQFF.

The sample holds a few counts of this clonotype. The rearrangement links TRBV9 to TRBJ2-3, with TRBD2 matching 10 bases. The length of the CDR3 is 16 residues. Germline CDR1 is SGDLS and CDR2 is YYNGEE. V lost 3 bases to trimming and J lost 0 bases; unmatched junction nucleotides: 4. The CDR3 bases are TGTGCCAGCAGCGAGACTAGCGGGCTGAGCACAGATACGCAGTATTTT. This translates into CASSETSGLSTDTQYF. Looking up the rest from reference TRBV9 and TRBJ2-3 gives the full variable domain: DSGVTQTPKHLITATGQRVTLRCSPRSGDLSVYWYQQSLDQGLQFLIQYYNGEERAKGNILERFSAQQFPDLHSELNLSSLELGDSALYFCASSETSGLSTDTQYFGPGTRLTVL.

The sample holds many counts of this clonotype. The CDR3 reads CASRLRTATNEKLFF. In DNA form, the CDR3 reads TGTGCCAGCAGATTAAGGACTGCAACTAATGAAAAACTGTTTTTT. This chain connects TRBV28 to TRBJ1-4; unclear D gene. With 6 bases removed from V and 0 bases from J, the gap between germline ends came to 11 bases. This CDR3 is built from 15 residues. The germline V gene has CDR1 MDHEN and CDR2 SYDVKM.

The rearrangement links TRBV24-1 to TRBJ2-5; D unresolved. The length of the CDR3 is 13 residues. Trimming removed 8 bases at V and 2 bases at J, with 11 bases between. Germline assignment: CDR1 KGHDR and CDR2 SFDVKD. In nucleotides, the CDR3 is TGTGCCACCAACTCGGGCTTTCAAGAGACCCAGTACTTC. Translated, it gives CATNSGFQETQYF.

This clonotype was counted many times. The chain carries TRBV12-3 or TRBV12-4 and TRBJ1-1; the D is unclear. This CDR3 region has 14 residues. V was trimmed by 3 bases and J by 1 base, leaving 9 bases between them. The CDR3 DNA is TGTGCCAGCAGTTTCGGCAATTCGAACACTGAAGCTTTCTTT. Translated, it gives CASSFGNSNTEAFF.

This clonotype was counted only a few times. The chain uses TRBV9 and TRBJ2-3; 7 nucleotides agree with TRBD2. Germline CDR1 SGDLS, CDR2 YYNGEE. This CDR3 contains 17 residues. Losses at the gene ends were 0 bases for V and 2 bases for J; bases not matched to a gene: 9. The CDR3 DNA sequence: TGTGCCAGCAGCGTAGGACCCGGACTAGACCCCACAGATACGCAGTATTTT. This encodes CASSVGPGLDPTDTQYF.

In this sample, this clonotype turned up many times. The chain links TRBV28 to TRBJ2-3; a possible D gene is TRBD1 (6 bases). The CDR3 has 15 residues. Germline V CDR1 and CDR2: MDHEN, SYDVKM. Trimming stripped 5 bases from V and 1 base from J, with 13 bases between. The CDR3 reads CASSETGSGTDTQYF. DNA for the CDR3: TGTGCCAGCAGTGAAACAGGGTCTGGCACAGATACGCAGTATTTT.

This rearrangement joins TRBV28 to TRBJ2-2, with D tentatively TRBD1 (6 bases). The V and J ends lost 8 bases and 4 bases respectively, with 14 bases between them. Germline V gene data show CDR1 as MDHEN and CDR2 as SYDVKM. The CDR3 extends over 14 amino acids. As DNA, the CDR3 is TGTGCCAGCTTTTCAGGGGCGGCCACCGGGGAGCTGTTTTTT. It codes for CASFSGAATGELFF.

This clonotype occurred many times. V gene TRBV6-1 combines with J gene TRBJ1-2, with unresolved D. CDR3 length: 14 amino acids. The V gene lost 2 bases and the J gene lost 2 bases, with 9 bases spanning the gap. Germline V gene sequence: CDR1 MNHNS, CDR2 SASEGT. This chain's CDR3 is CASSEIGKNYGYTF. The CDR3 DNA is TGTGCCAGCAGTGAAATTGGCAAGAACTATGGCTACACCTTC.

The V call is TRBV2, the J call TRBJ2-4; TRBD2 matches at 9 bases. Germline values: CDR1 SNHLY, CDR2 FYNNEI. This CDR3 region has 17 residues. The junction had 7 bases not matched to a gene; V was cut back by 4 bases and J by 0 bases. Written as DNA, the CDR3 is TGTGCCAGCAGTGTGACTAGCGGTCCCTTAGCCAAAAACATTCAGTACTTC. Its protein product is CASSVTSGPLAKNIQYF. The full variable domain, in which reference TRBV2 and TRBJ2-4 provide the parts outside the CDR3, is EPEVTQTPSHQVTQMGQEVILRCVPISNHLYFYWYRQILGQKVEFLVSFYNNEISEKSEIFDDQFSVERPDGSNFTLKIRSTKLEDSAMYFCASSVTSGPLAKNIQYFGAGTRLSVL.

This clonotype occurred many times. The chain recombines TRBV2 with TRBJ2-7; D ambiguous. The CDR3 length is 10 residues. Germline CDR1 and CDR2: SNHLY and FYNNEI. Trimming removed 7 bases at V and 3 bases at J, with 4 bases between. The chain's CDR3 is CASKYYEQYF. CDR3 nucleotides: TGTGCCAGCAAATACTACGAGCAGTACTTC.

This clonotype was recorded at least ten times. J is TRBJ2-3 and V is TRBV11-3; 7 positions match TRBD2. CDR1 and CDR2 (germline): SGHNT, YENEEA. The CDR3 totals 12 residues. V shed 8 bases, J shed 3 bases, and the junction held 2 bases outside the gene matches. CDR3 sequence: CASWEGTDTQYF. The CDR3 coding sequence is TGTGCCAGCTGGGAGGGAACAGATACGCAGTATTTT. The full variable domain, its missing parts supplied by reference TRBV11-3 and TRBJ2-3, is EAGVVQSPRYKIIEKKQPVAFWCNPISGHNTLYWYLQNLGQGPELLIRYENEEAVDDSQLPKDRFSAERLKGVDSTLKIQPAELGDSAVYLCASWEGTDTQYFGPGTRLTVL.

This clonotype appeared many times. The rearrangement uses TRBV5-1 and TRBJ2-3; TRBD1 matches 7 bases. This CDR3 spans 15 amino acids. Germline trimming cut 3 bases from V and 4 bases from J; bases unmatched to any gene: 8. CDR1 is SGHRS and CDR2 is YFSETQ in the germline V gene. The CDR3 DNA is TGCGCCAGCAGCTCGAACAGGGGACGCGCAGATACGCAGTATTTT. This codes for CASSSNRGRADTQYF.

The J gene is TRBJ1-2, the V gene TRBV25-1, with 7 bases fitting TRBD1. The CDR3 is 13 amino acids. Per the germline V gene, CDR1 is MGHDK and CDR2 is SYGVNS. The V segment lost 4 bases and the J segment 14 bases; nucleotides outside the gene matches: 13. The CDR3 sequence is CASSGGGQGTCTF. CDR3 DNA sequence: TGTGCCAGCAGTGGAGGGGGCCAGGGGACCTGTACCTTC.